Below are 14 T cell receptor beta chains sequenced from a single sample in a study of CD8 T cells in Susac syndrome (dated by TCRdb to between 2018 and 2020). Libraries came from the immunoSEQ multiplex PCR assay. RNA was extracted using the RNeasy kit, and roughly 0.45 to 1 ug of the RNA was reverse transcribed with random hexamers. TCRdb took the public reads, trimmed them with fastp at Q25, ran MiXCR for clone calling and kept in-frame beta chains. CDR3 protein sequences are deduplicated, and each keeps its most common genes and DNA. In this sample the table shows some 190,000 distinct CDR3 sequences, 85% to 95% of which occur a single time. Around 0.1% of the sample lies in the top ten. Sequencing used CD4+ T cells from PBMCs. Receptor source: a human donor in good health.

This CDR3 reads CASSLGRMNTGELFF. DNA of the CDR3: TGTGCCAGCAGCTTAGGACGGATGAACACCGGGGAGCTGTTTTTT. The gene calls are TRBV11-2 and TRBJ2-2, with D unresolved. V was pared by 1 base and J by 1 base, with 7 bases between. CDR3 length equals 15 residues. CDR1 and CDR2 (germline): SGHAT, FQNNGV.

This rearrangement joins TRBV4-1 to TRBJ2-1, with TRBD2 matching 8 bases. The ends lost 1 base at V and 7 bases at J; junction bases unmatched: 6. This CDR3 is built from 15 residues. The germline CDR1 and CDR2 sequences are MGHRA and YSYEKL. The CDR3 here is CASSQGLSGANEQFF. CDR3 nucleotides: TGCGCCAGCAGCCAAGGGCTTAGCGGGGCTAATGAGCAGTTCTTC.

The chain combines TRBV24-1 with TRBJ2-3; D unresolved. The CDR3 extends over 14 amino acids. The V and J ends lost 4 bases and 3 bases respectively, with 10 bases between them. In germline, CDR1 is KGHDR, CDR2 SFDVKD. The CDR3 reads CATSDPGRTDTQYF. DNA for the CDR3: TGTGCCACCAGTGACCCAGGTAGAACAGATACGCAGTATTTT.

This chain connects TRBV3-1 to TRBJ2-1, with TRBD2 identical over 12 bases. Germline CDR1 and CDR2: LGHDT and YNNKEL (reference sequence). The CDR3 sequence is 16 residues long. The V segment lost 3 bases and the J segment 6 bases; nucleotides outside the gene matches: 6. This CDR3 reads CASSQDLAGGTNEQFF. The CDR3 region has the DNA TGTGCCAGCAGCCAGGATCTAGCGGGGGGGACCAATGAGCAGTTCTTC.

The chain combines TRBV20-1 with TRBJ1-2; 10 positions match TRBD1. Germline assignment: CDR1 DFQATT and CDR2 SNEGSKA (reference sequence). V dropped 6 bases and J dropped 8; count of bases not matched to a gene: 15. CDR3 size: 15 residues. The CDR3 loop is CSAPGQGTKRGGYTF. CDR3 bases: TGCAGTGCCCCGGGACAGGGGACTAAACGGGGCGGCTACACCTTC.

This chain uses TRBV11-1 with TRBJ2-3; D unresolved. In germline, CDR1 is SGHAT, CDR2 FQDESV (reference sequence). The CDR3 has 12 residues. The CDR3 region is CASRKGTDTQYF. For the CDR3, the DNA is TGTGCTTCTCGGAAGGGCACAGATACGCAGTATTTT.

The chain employs TRBV18 and TRBJ1-1; D gene uncertain. Trimming took off 3 bases at V and 0 bases at J, with 11 bases between the two ends. The CDR3 runs to 15 residues. Germline V gene lookup returns CDR1 KGHSH and CDR2 LQKENI. This CDR3 is CASSPGRPMNTEAFF. The CDR3 bases are TGTGCCAGCTCACCCGGCCGACCCATGAACACTGAAGCTTTCTTT.

The CDR3 region has the DNA TGTGCCAGCAGTTACAGGGCTGGCACTGAAGCTTTCTTT. It translates to CASSYRAGTEAFF. The rearrangement links TRBV6-1 to TRBJ1-1, with D perhaps TRBD1 (6 bases). CDR1 and CDR2 from the germline V gene are MNHNS and SASEGT. V was shortened by 5 bases and J by 4 bases, with 11 bases between the two germline ends. The CDR3 runs to 13 residues.

Here the CDR3 DNA reads TGTGCCAGCAGCCGATGGAGCAACAGGCACGAGACCCAGTACTTC. Translating gives CASSRWSNRHETQYF. The V and J genes are TRBV3-1 and TRBJ2-5, with D tentatively TRBD1 (5 bases). Looked up from germline, CDR1 is LGHDT and CDR2 is YNNKEL (reference sequence). V was pared by 4 bases and J by 5 bases, with 17 bases between. The CDR3 spans 15 residues.

The V and J genes are TRBV6-5 and TRBJ1-6; TRBD1 aligns across 7 bases. The CDR3 spans 13 residues. Germline-derived CDR1 and CDR2 are MNHEY and SVGAGI. J gave up 5 bases and V 6 bases, and 1 base lay outside the gene matches. The CDR3 is CASSRGNNSPLHF. The CDR3 bases are TGTGCCAGCAGCAGGGGGAATAATTCACCCCTCCACTTT.

V usage is TRBV6-6 and J usage is TRBJ1-2; D is perhaps TRBD1 (5 bases). V lost 6 bases and J lost 4, with 18 bases in between. CDR1 and CDR2 from the germline V gene are MNHNY and SVGAGI (reference sequence). The CDR3 extends over 15 amino acids. CDR3 residues: CASSRGAAMGYGYTF. DNA for the CDR3: TGTGCCAGCAGCCGAGGGGCAGCTATGGGCTATGGCTACACCTTC.

The J gene is TRBJ2-3, the V gene TRBV5-1, with TRBD2 matching over 9 bases. The CDR3 extends over 13 amino acids. Germline loops: CDR1 SGHRS, CDR2 YFSETQ. V lost 6 bases, J lost 4 bases, and 3 bases stayed unmatched. Written as DNA, the CDR3 is TGCGCCAGCATGATAGCGGGGGCAGATACGCAGTATTTT. This encodes CASMIAGADTQYF.

The chain employs TRBV6-4 and TRBJ1-6; D ambiguous. CDR3 size: 14 residues. Per germline, CDR1 MRHNA and CDR2 SNTAGT. The V and J ends lost 6 bases and 0 bases respectively, with 6 bases between them. CDR3 region: CASRVSSYNSPLHF. The CDR3 DNA reads as TGTGCCAGCAGAGTTAGCTCCTATAATTCACCCCTCCACTTT.

This clonotype was found once. The V and J genes are TRBV20-1 and TRBJ2-5; D might be TRBD2 (5 bases). V was shortened by 5 bases and J by 1 base, with 11 bases between the two germline ends. CDR3 length: 13 amino acids. Germline-derived CDR1 and CDR2 are DFQATT and SNEGSKA (reference sequence). This CDR3 is CSAERTVQETQYF. The CDR3 DNA reads as TGCAGTGCTGAGAGGACTGTCCAAGAGACCCAGTACTTC.